The clone carrying this T cell receptor (beta chain) has only a few counts. The antigen is undetermined. Construction of the TCRbeta library involved unique molecular identifiers. TCRdb re-called the PCR reads with MiXCR, one entry per CDR3 protein. The sample yields 440,000 or so distinct CDR3 sequences, 43% seen once. The CDR3 spans 14 residues. Germline values: CDR1 SGHRS, CDR2 YFSETQ. V was trimmed by 4 bases and J by 6 bases, leaving 15 bases between them. This entry comes from a study of T-cell reconstitution after alpha-beta-depleted transplantation in children. General observations from the study: About two months after transplant, alpha-beta T cells reportedly came from several hundred expanded graft clones. Some patients' high day-60 TCRbeta diversity was attributed to recipient cells surviving conditioning.

This TCR was sampled from a girl aged 2 to 10 with aplastic anemia, due to receive a stem cell transplant. This chain connects TRBV5-1 to TRBJ2-3, with D uncertain. Source: PBMCs, taken before TCRalphabeta/CD19-depleted stem cell transplant. This CDR3 reads CASSAPARLDTQYF. The CDR3 DNA reads TGCGCCAGCAGCGCCCCGGCAAGATTGGATACGCAGTATTTT. Filled out from reference TRBV5-1 and TRBJ2-3, the complete variable domain reads KAGVTQTPRYLIKTRGQQVTLSCSPISGHRSVSWYQQTPGQGLQFLFEYFSETQRNKGNFPGRFSGRQFSNSRSEMNVSTLELGDSALYLCASSAPARLDTQYFGPGTRLTVL.